This is a list of T cell receptor beta chains from one sample in a study of blood T cell repertoires in COVID-19. Sequenced by immunoSEQ multiplex PCR; TCRdb stores in-frame clones only, minus some. The data show more than 200,000 clones, under 90% seen once. Source material: PBMCs or T cells enriched from blood (not recorded which). The receptors shown here come from a woman in her 30s with acute COVID-19. CDR3s include the opening cysteine and the closing phenylalanine or tryptophan. Each record gives: clone size, J gene, D gene, V gene, CDR3 DNA, CDR3 protein. D genes are given only for firm matches. Expanded clones are given a class, and other clones once, few, many or no size at all.

>.|TRBJ1-5|TRBD1|TRBV15
TGTGCCACCGCGACAGGGACTGATAGCAATCAGCCCCAGCATTTT
CATATGTDSNQPQHF
>.|TRBJ1-5|TRBD1|TRBV7-9
TGTGCCAGCAGCTCGACAGGGGGCCCCAATCAGCCCCAGCATTTT
CASSSTGGPNQPQHF
>.|TRBJ1-1|.|TRBV30
TGTGCCTGGAGCTCTGCAGGCACTGAAGCTTTCTTT
CAWSSAGTEAFF
>.|TRBJ2-7|TRBD1|TRBV10-3
TGTGCCATCAGAGGGACAGCCTCCTACGAGCAGTACTTC
CAIRGTASYEQYF
>.|TRBJ1-5|TRBD1|TRBV28
TGTGCCAGCAGTTTGGGGACAGGTCAAGAGCCCCAGCATTTT
CASSLGTGQEPQHF
>.|TRBJ1-5|.|TRBV6-5
TGTGCCAGCGGGGGGAGCAGGGTCAATCAGCCCCAGCATTTT
CASGGSRVNQPQHF
>.|TRBJ1-5|TRBD1|TRBV7-2
TGTGCCAGCAGCTCTACAGGGGATGGTGTTCAGCCCCAGCATTTT
CASSSTGDGVQPQHF
>few|TRBJ1-5|TRBD1|TRBV30
TGTGCCTGGAGTGTAGGAGGTGGAACAGGGGGGTTGGGGCAGCCCCAGCATTTT
CAWSVGGGTGGLGQPQHF
>.|TRBJ2-1|TRBD2|TRBV5-4
TGTGCCAGCAGCTTGGGGGGGACTAGCGGTAACAATGAGCAGTTCTTC
CASSLGGTSGNNEQFF
>.|TRBJ2-1|.|TRBV7-2
TGTGCCAGCAGCCCCAGTGGAGTGAGGACAAATGAGCAGTTCTTC
CASSPSGVRTNEQFF
>.|TRBJ1-5|.|TRBV7-2
TGTGCCAGCAGCTTACCCCAGTCAGGTCAGCCCCAGCATTTT
CASSLPQSGQPQHF
>.|TRBJ2-7|.|TRBV19
TGTGCCAGTAGTATTCGCGGGGCCTTGGACTACGAGCAGTACTTC
CASSIRGALDYEQYF